These 9 T cell receptor beta chains originate from one sample sequenced in a study of cytomegalovirus exposure and HLA in healthy donors. PCR used 60 Vbeta primers and 13 Jbeta primers. Sequenced by immunoSEQ multiplex PCR; TCRdb stores in-frame clones only, minus some. The sample contains about 120,000 clones, 74% of which appear only once. Sequencing input: PBMCs. The receptors shown here come from a human donor in good health.

The gene calls are TRBV15 and TRBJ2-1, with D possibly TRBD1 on 6 matching bases. Trimming pared 4 bases from V and 2 bases from J, leaving 9 bases between. The CDR3 consists of 14 residues. The V gene's germline CDR1 is LNHNV and CDR2 YYDKDF (reference sequence). In DNA form, the CDR3 reads TGTGCCACCAGCAAAGGACAGACCTACAATGAGCAGTTCTTC. This codes for CATSKGQTYNEQFF.

V is TRBV2 and J is TRBJ1-4, with D uncertain. V shed 4 bases and J shed 4 bases, with 13 bases lying between them. CDR1 and CDR2 (germline): SNHLY, FYNNEI. The CDR3 is made up of 15 amino acids. CDR3 residues: CASSGRRGGNEKLFF. The DNA of the CDR3 is TGTGCCAGCAGTGGTCGTAGAGGCGGTAATGAAAAACTGTTTTTT. The whole variable domain, remainder taken from reference TRBV2 and TRBJ1-4, is EPEVTQTPSHQVTQMGQEVILRCVPISNHLYFYWYRQILGQKVEFLVSFYNNEISEKSEIFDDQFSVERPDGSNFTLKIRSTKLEDSAMYFCASSGRRGGNEKLFFGSGTQLSVL.

The chain employs TRBV27 and TRBJ1-2; the match to TRBD1 covers 7 bases. Trimming at V came to 5 bases and at J to 4 bases, leaving 13 bases not matched to a gene. The CDR3 is 16 residues long. Germline V CDR1 and CDR2: MNHEY, SMNVEV (reference sequence). DNA for the CDR3: TGTGCCAGCAGTCCGGGCCGGAACAGGGGAAGCTATGGCTACACCTTC. This sequence encodes CASSPGRNRGSYGYTF.

J is TRBJ2-5 and V is TRBV1; the table's D call, TRBD2, was not checked against the DNA. The tail of the sequence fits TRBJ2-7 better, so the J call may be wrong. TRBV1 is flagged as a pseudogene. The CDR3 extends over 17 amino acids. In nucleotides, the CDR3 is TGCACCAGCAGCCCAAGAGGGGCTAGCGGGGCGTCCTACGAGCAGTACTTC. This sequence encodes CTSSPRGASGASYEQYF.

The table lists this clone with a count of one. The V call is TRBV2, the J call TRBJ1-5; the D is unclear. The CDR3 runs 13 residues. Germline loops: CDR1 SNHLY, CDR2 FYNNEI. Trimming removed 3 bases from V and 2 bases from J, with 5 bases in between. The CDR3 nucleotides read TGTGCCAGCAGTGATTATGGCAATCAGCCCCAGCATTTT. As protein: CASSDYGNQPQHF.

This clone was recorded a few times. This chain joins TRBV5-6 and TRBJ1-6, with 8 bases identical to TRBD1. Trimming cost V 3 bases and J 8 bases; bases outside gene matches: 13. The CDR3 runs to 17 residues. Germline V gene data show CDR1 as SGHDT and CDR2 as YYEEEE. CDR3 amino acids: CASSWVGQALSHSPLHF. The CDR3 DNA sequence: TGTGCCAGCAGCTGGGTGGGACAGGCCCTCAGTCATTCACCCCTCCACTTT.

The chain links TRBV9 to TRBJ2-2, with a tentative D call TRBD1 (6 bases). Trimming shortened V by 4 bases and J by 0 bases, and 13 bases separated the two germline ends. CDR3 length equals 16 residues. CDR1 SGDLS and CDR2 YYNGEE come from the germline V gene. The CDR3 protein is CASSPTGTTNTGELFF. CDR3 nucleotide sequence: TGTGCCAGCAGCCCCACCGGGACAACGAACACCGGGGAGCTGTTTTTT.

The chain recombines TRBV2 with TRBJ1-4; D possibly corresponds to TRBD1 (5 bases). The CDR3 has 18 residues. CDR1 is SNHLY, CDR2 FYNNEI, per germline. V was shortened by 6 bases and J by 3 bases, with 23 bases between the two germline ends. CDR3 coding DNA: TGTGCCAGCAGGGGACTAACAGGCAGGAGCTGGGCTAATGAAAAACTGTTTTTT. Residues: CASRGLTGRSWANEKLFF. Full variable domain (remainder filled in from reference TRBV2 and TRBJ1-4): EPEVTQTPSHQVTQMGQEVILRCVPISNHLYFYWYRQILGQKVEFLVSFYNNEISEKSEIFDDQFSVERPDGSNFTLKIRSTKLEDSAMYFCASRGLTGRSWANEKLFFGSGTQLSVL.

This clone was recorded only once. The chain is built from TRBV5-1 and TRBJ1-4; the D gene is possibly TRBD1 (6 bases). Trimming removed 3 bases from V and 4 bases from J, with 13 bases in between. The CDR3 extends over 15 amino acids. From germline, CDR1 is SGHRS and CDR2 YFSETQ. The CDR3 spells CASSSSGTSNEKLFF. Here the CDR3 DNA reads TGCGCCAGCAGCTCCTCCGGGACAAGTAATGAAAAACTGTTTTTT.